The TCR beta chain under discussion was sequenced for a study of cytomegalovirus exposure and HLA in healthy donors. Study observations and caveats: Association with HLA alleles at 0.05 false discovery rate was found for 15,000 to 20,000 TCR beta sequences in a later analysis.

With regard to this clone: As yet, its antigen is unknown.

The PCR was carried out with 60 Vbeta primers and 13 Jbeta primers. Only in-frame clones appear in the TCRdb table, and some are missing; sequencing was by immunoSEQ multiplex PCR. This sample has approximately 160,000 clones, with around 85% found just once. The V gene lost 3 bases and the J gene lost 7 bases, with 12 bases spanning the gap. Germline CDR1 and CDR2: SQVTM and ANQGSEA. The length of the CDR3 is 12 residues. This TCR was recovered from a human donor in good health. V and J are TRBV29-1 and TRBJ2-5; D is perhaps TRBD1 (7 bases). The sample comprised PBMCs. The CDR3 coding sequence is TGCAGCGTTGAGCAGGGGGGTGGGACCCAGTACTTC. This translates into CSVEQGGGTQYF.